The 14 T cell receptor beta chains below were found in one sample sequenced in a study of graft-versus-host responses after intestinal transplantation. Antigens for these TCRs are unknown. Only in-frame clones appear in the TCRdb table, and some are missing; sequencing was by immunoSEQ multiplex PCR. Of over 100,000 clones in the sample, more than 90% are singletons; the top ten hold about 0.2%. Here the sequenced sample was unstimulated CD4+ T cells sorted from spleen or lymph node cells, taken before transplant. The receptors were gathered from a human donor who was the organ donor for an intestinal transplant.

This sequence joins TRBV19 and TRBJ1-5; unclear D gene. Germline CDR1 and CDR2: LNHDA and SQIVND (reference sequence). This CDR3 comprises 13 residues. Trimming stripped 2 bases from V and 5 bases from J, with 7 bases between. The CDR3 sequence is CASSITVDQPQHF. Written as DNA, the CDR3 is TGTGCCAGTAGTATAACGGTTGATCAGCCCCAGCATTTT.

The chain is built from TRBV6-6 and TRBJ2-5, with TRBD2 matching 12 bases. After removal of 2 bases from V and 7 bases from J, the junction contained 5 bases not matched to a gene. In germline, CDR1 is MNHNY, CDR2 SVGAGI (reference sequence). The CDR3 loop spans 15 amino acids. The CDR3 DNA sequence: TGTGCCAGCAGTTACGGACTAGCGGGATACGGGACCCAGTACTTC. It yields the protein CASSYGLAGYGTQYF.

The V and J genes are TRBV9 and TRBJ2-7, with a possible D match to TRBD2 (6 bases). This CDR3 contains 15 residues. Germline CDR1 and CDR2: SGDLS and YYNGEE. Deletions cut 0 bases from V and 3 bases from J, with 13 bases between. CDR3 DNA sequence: TGTGCCAGCAGCGTAGACGGCGGGACCTACTACGAGCAGTACTTC. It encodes CASSVDGGTYYEQYF.

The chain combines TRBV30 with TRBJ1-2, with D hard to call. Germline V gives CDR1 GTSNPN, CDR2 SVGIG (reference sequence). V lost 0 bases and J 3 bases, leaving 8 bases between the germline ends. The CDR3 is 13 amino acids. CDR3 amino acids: CAWSVSRYYGYTF. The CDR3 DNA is TGTGCCTGGAGTGTATCCCGATACTATGGCTACACCTTC.

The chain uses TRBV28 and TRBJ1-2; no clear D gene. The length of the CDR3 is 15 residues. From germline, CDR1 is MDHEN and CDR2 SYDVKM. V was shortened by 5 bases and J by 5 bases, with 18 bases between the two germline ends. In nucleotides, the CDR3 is TGTGCCAGCAGTACACCCCCGTCGGGCGCTTATGGCTACACCTTC. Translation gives CASSTPPSGAYGYTF.

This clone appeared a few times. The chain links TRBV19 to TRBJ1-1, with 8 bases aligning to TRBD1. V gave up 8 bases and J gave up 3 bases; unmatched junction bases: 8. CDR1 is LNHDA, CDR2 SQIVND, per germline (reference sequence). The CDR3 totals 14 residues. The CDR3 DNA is TGTGCCAGTTACAGGGGGAACTTATACACTGAAGCTTTCTTT. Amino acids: CASYRGNLYTEAFF.

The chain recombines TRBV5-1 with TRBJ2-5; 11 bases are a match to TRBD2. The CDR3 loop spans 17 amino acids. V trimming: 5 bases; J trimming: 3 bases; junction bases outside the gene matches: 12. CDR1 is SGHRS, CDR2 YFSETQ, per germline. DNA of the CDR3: TGCGCCAGCAGAGAAGGACCGGGACTAGCGGCAAAAGAGACCCAGTACTTC. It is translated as CASREGPGLAAKETQYF.

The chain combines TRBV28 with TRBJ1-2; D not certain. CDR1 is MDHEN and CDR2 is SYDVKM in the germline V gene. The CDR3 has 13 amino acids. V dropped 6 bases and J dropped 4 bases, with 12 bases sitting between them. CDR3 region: CASSPTPLYGYTF. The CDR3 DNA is TGTGCCAGCAGCCCGACACCTCTCTATGGCTACACCTTC.

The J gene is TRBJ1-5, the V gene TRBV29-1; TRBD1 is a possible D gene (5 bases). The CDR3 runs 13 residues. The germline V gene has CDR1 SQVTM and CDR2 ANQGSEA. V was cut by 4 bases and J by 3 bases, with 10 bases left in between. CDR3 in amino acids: CSVGAGNNQPQHF. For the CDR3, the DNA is TGCAGCGTTGGGGCAGGGAACAATCAGCCCCAGCATTTT. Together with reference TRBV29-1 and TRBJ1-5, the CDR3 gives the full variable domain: SAVISQKPSRDICQRGTSLTIQCQVDSQVTMMFWYRQQPGQSLTLIATANQGSEATYESGFVIDKFPISRPNLTFSTLTVSNMSPEDSSIYLCSVGAGNNQPQHFGDGTRLSIL.

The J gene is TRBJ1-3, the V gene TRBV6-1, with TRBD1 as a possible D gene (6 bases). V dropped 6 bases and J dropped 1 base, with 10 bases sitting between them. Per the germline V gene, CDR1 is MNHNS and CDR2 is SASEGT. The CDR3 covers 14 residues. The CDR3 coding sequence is TGTGCCAGCAGCCCCGGGACATCTGGAAACACCATATATTTT. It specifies CASSPGTSGNTIYF.

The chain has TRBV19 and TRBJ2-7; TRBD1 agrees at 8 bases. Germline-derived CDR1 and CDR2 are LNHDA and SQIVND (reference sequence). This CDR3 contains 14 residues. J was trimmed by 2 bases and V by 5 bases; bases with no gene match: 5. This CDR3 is CASSEGQGPYEQYF. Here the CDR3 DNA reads TGTGCCAGTAGTGAAGGACAGGGTCCCTACGAGCAGTACTTC.

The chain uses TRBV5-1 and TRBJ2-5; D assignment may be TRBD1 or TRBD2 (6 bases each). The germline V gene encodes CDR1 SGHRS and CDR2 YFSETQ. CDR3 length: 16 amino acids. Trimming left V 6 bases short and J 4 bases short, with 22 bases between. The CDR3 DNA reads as TGCGCCAGCAACTCTTACCCAACGGGGGCCGGAGAGACCCAGTACTTC. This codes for CASNSYPTGAGETQYF.

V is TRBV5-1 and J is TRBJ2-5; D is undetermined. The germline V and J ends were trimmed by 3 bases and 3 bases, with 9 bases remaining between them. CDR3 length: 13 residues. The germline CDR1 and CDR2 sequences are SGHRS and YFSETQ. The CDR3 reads CASSWASEETQYF. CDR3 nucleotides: TGCGCCAGCAGCTGGGCGTCCGAAGAGACCCAGTACTTC.

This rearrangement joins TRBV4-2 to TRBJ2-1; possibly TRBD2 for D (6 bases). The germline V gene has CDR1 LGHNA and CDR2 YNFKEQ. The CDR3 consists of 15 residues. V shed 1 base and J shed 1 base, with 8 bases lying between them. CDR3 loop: CASSQVAGSYNEQFF. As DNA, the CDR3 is TGTGCCAGCAGCCAAGTTGCGGGATCCTACAATGAGCAGTTCTTC.